This entry lists 6 T cell receptor beta chains sequenced from one sample in a study of T cells expressing NK-cell markers. TCRdb processed the 5' RACE reads again and assigns one entry to each CDR3 protein, with no DNA. The listing records 400,000 or so distinct CDR3 sequences. Sequences were obtained from blood T cells: a sorted CD56 or NKG2C T cell subset, CD4+ or CD8+ T cells, or bulk PBMC T cells (not recorded which). The receptors were gathered from a woman in her fifties or sixties in good health.

The chain combines TRBV4-1 with TRBJ2-7; the D call of TRBD1 rests on TCRdb alone, since no DNA is present to check it. CDR3 length equals 15 residues. The germline V gene has CDR1 MGHRA and CDR2 YSYEKL. The CDR3 region is CASSHPGTGALEQYF.

The V and J genes are TRBV19 and TRBJ1-2; with no DNA, the TCRdb D assignment of TRBD1 cannot be verified. Germline values: CDR1 LNHDA, CDR2 SQIVND (reference sequence). There are 13 residues in the CDR3. The CDR3 sequence: CASSADSSLGYTF. Supplemented by reference TRBV19 and TRBJ1-2, the full variable domain reads DGGITQSPKYLFRKEGQNVTLSCEQNLNHDAMYWYRQDPGQGLRLIYYSQIVNDFQKGDIAEGYSVSREKKESFPLTVTSAQKNPTAFYLCASSADSSLGYTFGSGTRLTVV.

The CDR3 loop reads CASRDSGRSDTQYF. This chain links TRBV6-6 with TRBJ2-3; TCRdb's D gene call, TRBD2, goes unchecked for lack of DNA. The germline gives CDR1 MNHNY, CDR2 SVGAGI (reference sequence). CDR3 length: 14 residues.

This chain connects TRBV29-1 to TRBJ2-1; the TCRdb D gene call, TRBD2, has no DNA to confirm it. This CDR3 spans 14 amino acids. CDR1 is SQVTM and CDR2 is ANQGSEA in the germline V gene. The CDR3 sequence: CSVGQRLVYNEQFF.

The rearrangement joins TRBV3-1 to TRBJ2-3; without DNA, the TCRdb call of TRBD2 cannot be checked. The CDR3 is 14 amino acids. The germline V gene has CDR1 LGHDT and CDR2 YNNKEL (reference sequence). The CDR3 reads CASSQASATDTQYF.

The chain recombines TRBV20-1 with TRBJ2-1; TCRdb names TRBD2, which stays unverified in the absence of DNA. The germline gives CDR1 DFQATT, CDR2 SNEGSKA (reference sequence). The CDR3 is 17 residues long. CDR3 in amino acids: CSARVSTGTSGRAEQFF.